This T cell receptor beta chain comes out of a study of T cell repertoires in cytomegalovirus infection. Study summary: Public TCR beta signatures marked donors with CMV infection and the matching HLA.

MiXCR, run by TCRdb on the reads, gives a single entry per CDR3 protein. Of about 140,000 distinct CDR3 sequences in the sample, about 6.3% were seen once. With V trimmed by 4 bases and J by 3 bases, 7 bases remained unmatched. CDR3 length equals 14 residues. Germline V gene lookup returns CDR1 SGDLS and CDR2 YYNGEE. V gene TRBV9 combines with J gene TRBJ2-7, with 7 bases lining up with TRBD2. The sample consisted of PBMCs. The clonotype was recovered from a human donor in good health (CMV status not recorded). Some clones in this sample may be carry-over from other donors' samples. The CDR3: CASSPWGGGYEQYF. CDR3 in DNA: TGTGCCAGCAGCCCGTGGGGGGGAGGCTACGAGCAGTACTTC.